The 25 T cell receptor beta chains below all came from one sample that was sequenced in a study of blood T cell repertoires in COVID-19. The protocol was immunoSEQ multiplex PCR, while the TCRdb copy is restricted to in-frame clones and leaves out a portion. Of approximately 300,000 clones in the sample, about nine tenths were seen once. The source material was peripheral blood. Receptors originate from a man in his forties or fifties with active or convalescent COVID-19.

The chain recombines TRBV18 with TRBJ1-1; D might be TRBD1 (5 bases). Trimming left V 2 bases short and J 5 bases short, with 33 bases between. This CDR3 has 21 amino acids. CDR1 is KGHSH and CDR2 is LQKENI in the germline V gene. The CDR3 protein is CASSPTLGSPVRAGDETEAFF. For the CDR3, the DNA is TGTGCCAGCTCACCAACCTTGGGGTCTCCTGTCAGGGCGGGGGATGAGACTGAAGCTTTCTTT. The entire variable domain, with the rest obtained from reference TRBV18 and TRBJ1-1, is as follows: NAGVMQNPRHLVRRRGQEARLRCSPMKGHSHVYWYRQLPEEGLKFMVYLQKENIIDESGMPKERFSAEFPKEGPSILRIQQVVRGDSAAYFCASSPTLGSPVRAGDETEAFFGQGTRLTVV.

The chain employs TRBV3-1 (or the pseudogene TRBV3-2) and TRBJ2-7; D possibly corresponds to TRBD1 (6 bases). The V end lost 0 bases, the J end lost 3 bases, and 12 bases lay between the germline ends. The CDR3 consists of 15 residues. CDR1 is LGHDT, CDR2 YNNKEL, per germline (reference sequence). Here the CDR3 DNA reads TGTGCCAGCAGCCAAGAAATTAGGGGGAACTACGAGCAGTACTTC. It specifies CASSQEIRGNYEQYF.

This rearrangement joins TRBV19 to TRBJ1-5; the match to TRBD1 covers 8 bases. The length of the CDR3 is 18 residues. V was pared by 5 bases and J by 0 bases, with 12 bases of the junction left unmatched. Per the germline V gene, CDR1 is LNHDA and CDR2 is SQIVND (reference sequence). The CDR3 spells CASSSSRGQYYSNQPQHF. The CDR3 DNA reads as TGTGCCAGTAGTTCGTCCAGGGGGCAGTACTATAGCAATCAGCCCCAGCATTTT.

The chain has TRBV9 and TRBJ1-2; no clear D. The CDR3 consists of 11 residues. The V gene lost 3 bases and the J gene lost 4 bases, with 4 bases spanning the gap. CDR1 SGDLS and CDR2 YYNGEE come from the germline V gene. CDR3 amino acids: CASSALYGYTF. CDR3 nucleotides: TGTGCCAGCAGCGCACTCTATGGCTACACCTTC.

This clone was detected a few times. This sequence joins TRBV24-1 and TRBJ2-3; tentatively, D is TRBD2 (6 bases). This CDR3 is built from 13 residues. The V end lost 6 bases, the J end lost 3 bases, and 9 bases lay between the germline ends. Germline V gene sequence: CDR1 KGHDR, CDR2 SFDVKD. The CDR3 loop reads CATSSGVTDTQYF. The CDR3 DNA follows: TGTGCCACCAGTTCGGGGGTAACAGATACGCAGTATTTT.

The rearrangement links TRBV5-1 to TRBJ1-4; D may be TRBD1 (5 bases). Germline-derived CDR1 and CDR2 are SGHRS and YFSETQ. V lost 7 bases to trimming and J lost 7 bases, with 20 bases between them. The CDR3 consists of 15 residues. This chain's CDR3 is CASAGLPDGGEKLFF. In DNA form, the CDR3 reads TGCGCCAGCGCGGGACTCCCCGACGGTGGTGAAAAACTGTTTTTT. Drawing the rest from reference TRBV5-1 and TRBJ1-4, the complete variable domain is KAGVTQTPRYLIKTRGQQVTLSCSPISGHRSVSWYQQTPGQGLQFLFEYFSETQRNKGNFPGRFSGRQFSNSRSEMNVSTLELGDSALYLCASAGLPDGGEKLFFGSGTQLSVL.

This clone was seen a single time. V is TRBV18 and J is TRBJ2-1, with 8 nucleotides matching TRBD2. Germline trimming cut 4 bases from V and 8 bases from J; bases unmatched to any gene: 10. Germline CDR1 is KGHSH and CDR2 is LQKENI. The CDR3 spans 15 residues. In DNA form, the CDR3 reads TGTGCCAGCTCACAACCGGGACTAGGACCATATGAGCAGTTCTTC. It encodes CASSQPGLGPYEQFF.

The chain couples TRBV5-6 to TRBJ1-5, with 8 bases aligning to TRBD1. V was pared by 4 bases and J by 2 bases, with 2 bases of the junction left unmatched. Germline CDR1 and CDR2: SGHDT and YYEEEE. The CDR3 has 14 residues. The CDR3 here is CASSLQGGNQPQHF. The CDR3 DNA reads as TGTGCCAGCAGCCTACAGGGGGGCAATCAGCCCCAGCATTTT.

The rearrangement uses TRBV5-1 and TRBJ1-2; D possibly corresponds to TRBD1 (5 bases). The germline gives CDR1 SGHRS, CDR2 YFSETQ. The CDR3 loop spans 14 amino acids. With 4 bases removed from V and 2 bases from J, the gap between germline ends came to 12 bases. DNA of the CDR3: TGCGCCAGCAGCGGCGGGGACGGAAACTATGGCTACACCTTC. Encoded protein: CASSGGDGNYGYTF.

The chain recombines TRBV29-1 with TRBJ2-3, with 10 positions matching TRBD1. Trimming removed 7 bases from V and 6 bases from J; junction bases left unmatched: 7. The CDR3 contains 13 residues. Germline V gene data show CDR1 as SQVTM and CDR2 as ANQGSEA. The CDR3 loop reads CSAGTGVWDTQYF. The DNA for the CDR3 is TGCAGCGCCGGGACAGGGGTCTGGGATACGCAGTATTTT.

The rearrangement links TRBV18 to TRBJ1-2, with TRBD1 matching over 8 bases. The CDR3 consists of 16 residues. J was trimmed by 8 bases and V by 3 bases; bases with no gene match: 14. The V gene's germline CDR1 is KGHSH and CDR2 LQKENI. DNA of the CDR3: TGTGCCAGCTCACCCGGCGTCGGACAGGGCAGGAGCGGCTACACCTTC. This translates into CASSPGVGQGRSGYTF.

This chain uses TRBV18 with TRBJ2-2; TRBD2 might be the D (6 bases). Germline V lookup: CDR1 KGHSH, CDR2 LQKENI. Trimming removed 2 bases from V and 4 bases from J, with 11 bases in between. CDR3 length: 15 residues. CDR3 nucleotides: TGTGCCAGCTCACCAGCGGGAAGGGGCACCGGGGAGCTGTTTTTT. It encodes CASSPAGRGTGELFF.

The rearrangement links TRBV15 to TRBJ2-5; possibly TRBD2 for D (6 bases). Germline V gene lookup returns CDR1 LNHNV and CDR2 YYDKDF (reference sequence). V gave up 3 bases and J gave up 3 bases, with 20 bases separating them. This CDR3 has 17 amino acids. The CDR3 here is CATSRVNDGGGEETQYF. The CDR3 DNA reads as TGTGCCACCAGCAGGGTTAATGATGGTGGCGGGGAAGAGACCCAGTACTTC.

This clone was recorded only once. The CDR3 DNA is TGTGCCTGGAGTCTAGGACAGATAAACACTGAAGCTTTCTTT. Translation: CAWSLGQINTEAFF. This chain connects TRBV30 to TRBJ1-1, with D maybe TRBD1 (6 bases). Germline-derived CDR1 and CDR2 are GTSNPN and SVGIG (reference sequence). The V end lost 2 bases, the J end lost 2 bases, and 12 bases lay between the germline ends. The CDR3 consists of 14 residues.

The rearrangement uses TRBV6-6 and TRBJ1-4, with 9 nucleotides matching TRBD1. Germline assignment: CDR1 MNHNY and CDR2 SVGAGI (reference sequence). Germline trimming cut 4 bases from V and 8 bases from J; bases unmatched to any gene: 8. The length of the CDR3 is 15 residues. The CDR3 protein is CASSSSQGAREKLFF. CDR3 in DNA: TGTGCCAGCAGTTCCTCACAGGGGGCAAGGGAAAAACTGTTTTTT.

This chain joins TRBV6-5 and TRBJ1-2; a weak D match, TRBD1 (6 bases). V was shortened by 6 bases and J by 4 bases, with 18 bases between the two germline ends. The V gene's germline CDR1 is MNHEY and CDR2 SVGAGI. The CDR3 has 15 residues. The CDR3 sequence is CASSETQGRGYGYTF. As DNA, the CDR3 is TGTGCCAGCAGCGAGACTCAGGGGCGAGGCTATGGCTACACCTTC.

V and J are TRBV19 and TRBJ1-3; D ambiguous. Germline CDR1 LNHDA, CDR2 SQIVND (reference sequence). V was clipped by 8 bases and J by 0 bases, with 5 bases between them. The CDR3 length is 12 residues. The CDR3 DNA is TGTGCCAGTCAGTCCTCTGGAAACACCATATATTTT. Its translation: CASQSSGNTIYF.

The chain combines TRBV4-3 with TRBJ2-3; D unclear. Germline V CDR1 and CDR2: LGHNA, YSLEER. The CDR3 extends over 14 amino acids. V was cut by 1 base and J by 6 bases, with 11 bases left in between. CDR3 coding DNA: TGCGCCAGCAGCCAAGGGCAGTTCTCGGATACGCAGTATTTT. Amino acids: CASSQGQFSDTQYF.

This clone was picked up one time. This chain joins TRBV6-4 and TRBJ2-7, with a tentative D call TRBD2 (6 bases). V was pared by 7 bases and J by 1 base, with 29 bases between. Germline CDR1 and CDR2: MRHNA and SNTAGT. CDR3 length: 19 amino acids. CDR3 bases: TGTGCCAGCACTCCCATAGGGGCAGGGTTGAGGCGGGGATCCTACGAGCAGTACTTC. Encoded protein: CASTPIGAGLRRGSYEQYF.

This chain uses TRBV19 with TRBJ1-1; D remains ambiguous. Per the germline V gene, CDR1 is LNHDA and CDR2 is SQIVND (reference sequence). The CDR3 has 16 residues. Trimming removed 5 bases at V and 1 base at J, with 17 bases between. In nucleotides, the CDR3 is TGTGCCAGTAGTCCCCCCGGTCCACTAGGGAACACTGAAGCTTTCTTT. It encodes CASSPPGPLGNTEAFF.

CDR3 in amino acids: CASSSRSPGGALSYEQYF. CDR3 nucleotide sequence: TGCGCCAGCAGCTCCCGCTCCCCCGGCGGCGCCCTCTCCTACGAGCAGTACTTC. V and J are TRBV5-1 and TRBJ2-7; no firm D call. V was cut by 3 bases and J by 0 bases, with 22 bases left in between. Germline CDR1 reads SGHRS; CDR2 reads YFSETQ. The CDR3 length is 18 residues.

The V call is TRBV27, the J call TRBJ2-1; D is possibly TRBD2 (7 bases). The CDR3 loop spans 14 amino acids. Trimming pared 3 bases from V and 3 bases from J, leaving 9 bases between. Germline assignment: CDR1 MNHEY and CDR2 SMNVEV (reference sequence). CDR3 in DNA: TGTGCCAGCAGTTTCGGGGGGCTCTACAATGAGCAGTTCTTC. It translates to CASSFGGLYNEQFF.

The V gene is TRBV6-4, the J gene TRBJ1-2; TRBD1 might be the D (6 bases). The germline V and J ends were trimmed by 3 bases and 4 bases, with 18 bases remaining between them. The CDR3 extends over 16 amino acids. CDR1 and CDR2 from the germline V gene are MRHNA and SNTAGT. The chain's CDR3 is CASSEAPPGEGYGYTF. In DNA form, the CDR3 reads TGTGCCAGCAGTGAAGCCCCTCCAGGGGAAGGCTATGGCTACACCTTC.

V and J are TRBV28 and TRBJ1-4; D not certain. The CDR3 covers 17 residues. Germline loops: CDR1 MDHEN, CDR2 SYDVKM. V was shortened by 3 bases and J by 2 bases, with 16 bases between the two germline ends. The CDR3 is CASSLASQAGTNEKLFF. In DNA form, the CDR3 reads TGTGCCAGCAGTTTGGCGTCTCAGGCCGGCACTAATGAAAAACTGTTTTTT.

This clone was recorded once. The chain recombines TRBV28 with TRBJ1-2; TRBD1 aligns across 7 bases. The CDR3 sequence is 13 residues long. Germline CDR1 and CDR2: MDHEN and SYDVKM. The V and J ends lost 6 bases and 7 bases, in that order; junction bases with no gene match: 8. The CDR3 region is CASREGQTLGYTF. The CDR3 DNA reads TGTGCCAGCAGGGAGGGACAGACTCTTGGCTACACCTTC.